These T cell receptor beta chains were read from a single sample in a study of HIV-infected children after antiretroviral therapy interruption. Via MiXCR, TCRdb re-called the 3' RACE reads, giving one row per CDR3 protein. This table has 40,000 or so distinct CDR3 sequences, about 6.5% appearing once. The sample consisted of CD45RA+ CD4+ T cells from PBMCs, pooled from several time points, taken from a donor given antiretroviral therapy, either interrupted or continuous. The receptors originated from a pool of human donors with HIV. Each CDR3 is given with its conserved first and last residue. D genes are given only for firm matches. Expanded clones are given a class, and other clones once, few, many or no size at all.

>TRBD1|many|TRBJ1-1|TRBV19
CASSPLGGQRSTEAFF
TGTGCCAGTAGCCCTTTAGGGGGACAGAGGAGCACTGAAGCTTTCTTT
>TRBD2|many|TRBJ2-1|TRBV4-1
CASSHPTSGSLEQFF
TGCGCCAGCAGCCATCCGACTAGCGGGAGTCTCGAGCAGTTCTTC
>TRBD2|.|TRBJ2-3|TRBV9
CASSETRLALLDTQYF
TGTGCCAGCAGCGAGACCAGACTAGCTTTATTAGATACGCAGTATTTT
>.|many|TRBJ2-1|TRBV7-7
CASSEEEAERKDEQFF
TGTGCTAGCAGCGAGGAGGAGGCGGAACGGAAAGATGAGCAGTTCTTC
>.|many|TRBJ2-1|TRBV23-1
CASSQSLTENEQFF
TGCGCCAGCAGTCAAAGCTTGACAGAGAATGAGCAGTTCTTC
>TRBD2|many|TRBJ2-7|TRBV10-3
CAISGTGTKSPKSDF
TGTGCCATCAGCGGAACCGGGACTAAGTCCCCGAAGTCGGACTTC
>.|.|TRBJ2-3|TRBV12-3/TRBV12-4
CASSSDSILADTQYF
TGTGCCAGCAGTTCCGACAGCATCCTCGCAGATACGCAGTATTTT
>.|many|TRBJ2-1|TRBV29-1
CSVEKAVRNEQFF
TGCAGCGTTGAAAAGGCGGTCAGGAATGAGCAGTTCTTC
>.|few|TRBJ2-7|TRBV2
CASTEGVIRGWRHEQYF
TGTGCCAGCACCGAAGGAGTCATCAGGGGTTGGCGGCACGAGCAGTACTTC
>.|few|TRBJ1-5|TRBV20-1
CSARKDSNQPQHF
TGCAGTGCTAGAAAGGACAGCAATCAGCCCCAGCATTTT
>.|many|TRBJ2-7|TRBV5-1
CASGPGPARISYEQYF
TGCGCCAGCGGCCCTGGACCGGCCCGAATCTCCTACGAGCAGTACTTC